The 3 T cell receptor beta chains given below trace back to one sample, sequenced in a study of cytomegalovirus exposure and HLA in healthy donors. Some clones are missing from TCRdb's copy, which holds only in-frame ones; the method was immunoSEQ multiplex PCR. The profile shows some 65,000 clones, about 94% of them singletons. Sequencing was carried out using PBMCs. These receptors were taken from a man younger than 35 in good health and CMV-seropositive.

The chain links TRBV7-6 to TRBJ2-7; 9 bases are a match to TRBD1. The CDR3 totals 15 residues. V shed 3 bases and J 4 bases; nucleotides not matched to a gene: 7. Germline V lookup: CDR1 SGHVS, CDR2 FNYEAQ. The CDR3 DNA follows: TGTGCCAGCAGCTTGGGACAGGGTAAAGAGTACGAGCAGTACTTC. It specifies CASSLGQGKEYEQYF.

This clone was picked up one time. The V call is TRBV2, the J call TRBJ2-7, with TRBD1 matching over 7 bases. This CDR3 contains 15 residues. Germline V gene sequence: CDR1 SNHLY, CDR2 FYNNEI. V was clipped by 0 bases and J by 3 bases; unmatched bases: 5. The CDR3 DNA reads as TGTGCCAGCAGTGAAGCAAGACAGGGCGGCTACGAGCAGTACTTC. As protein: CASSEARQGGYEQYF.

This sequence joins TRBV27 and TRBJ2-2; no reliable D call. Trimming took 3 bases from V and 7 from J, leaving 9 bases between them. Germline lookup yields CDR1 MNHEY and CDR2 SMNVEV (reference sequence). This CDR3 spans 13 amino acids. The CDR3 region has the DNA TGTGCCAGCAGTTTCTCAGGTTACGGGGAGCTGTTTTTT. Encoded protein: CASSFSGYGELFF.